What follows describes a single T cell receptor beta chain. Its antigen remains unknown. This sample is part of a study of cytomegalovirus exposure and HLA in healthy donors. The donors were members of the validation cohort comprising over a hundred subjects, separate from the approximately 710-subject first cohort. Study-level points and caveats: The study listed approximately 170 cytomegalovirus-associated TCR beta chains. Most TCR sequences were uncommon, yet certain public TCRs appeared in many donors. According to a subsequent analysis, TCR clusters identified in the first cohort showed a tendency to co-occur across the approximately 110 validation repertoires.

The CDR3 spans 14 residues. Germline assignment: CDR1 MNHNY and CDR2 SVGAGI (reference sequence). V lost 2 bases to trimming and J lost 5 bases; unmatched junction nucleotides: 1. Libraries were prepared by immunoSEQ multiplex PCR; TCRdb keeps only in-frame clonotypes and omits some of them. The sample shows some 75,000 clones, roughly 96% of them seen only once. Sample: PBMCs. The genes are TRBV6-6 and TRBJ1-5; 9 bases are shared with TRBD1. The TCR was taken from a woman in her late teens or twenties in good health and CMV-seronegative. CDR3 loop: CASSYGTGYQPQHF. CDR3 DNA: TGTGCCAGCAGTTACGGGACAGGGTATCAGCCCCAGCATTTT.